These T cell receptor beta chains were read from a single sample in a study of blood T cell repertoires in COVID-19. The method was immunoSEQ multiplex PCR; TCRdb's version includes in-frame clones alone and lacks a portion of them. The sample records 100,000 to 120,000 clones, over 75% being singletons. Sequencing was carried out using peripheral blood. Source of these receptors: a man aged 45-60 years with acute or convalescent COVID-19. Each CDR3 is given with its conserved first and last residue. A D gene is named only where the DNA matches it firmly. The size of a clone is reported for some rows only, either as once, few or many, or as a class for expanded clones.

TGCGCCAGCAGTCTGACAGGGGGTTACACAGATACGCAGTATTTT | CASSLTGGYTDTQYF | TRBD1 | TRBJ2-3 | TRBV5-1 | .
TGTGCCAGCAGTGACAGGAATTCACCCCTCCACTTT | CASSDRNSPLHF | . | TRBJ1-6 | TRBV6-1 | .
TGTGCCAGCAGTGCTTGGCGGGACCCCCGCACAGATACGCAGTATTTT | CASSAWRDPRTDTQYF | . | TRBJ2-3 | TRBV2 | .
TGTGCCAGCAGCTTAGGAGTTGTGAACACTGAAGCTTTCTTT | CASSLGVVNTEAFF | . | TRBJ1-1 | TRBV11-2 | .
TGTGCCAGCTCACCAACGGAGACGCAGAGATTACCCCACTATGGCTACACCTTC | CASSPTETQRLPHYGYTF | . | TRBJ1-2 | TRBV18 | .
TGTGCCAGCAGCCGGGAAACAGGGGTCGGAGGCTACACCTTC | CASSRETGVGGYTF | TRBD1 | TRBJ1-2 | TRBV5-4 | once
TGTGCCAGTAGTTCCAGCCCCCAGCGGGGGGAAAACAATGAGCAGTTCTTC | CASSSSPQRGENNEQFF | TRBD2 | TRBJ2-1 | TRBV19 | .
TGTGCCAGCAGTTTACCGGGACAGCCGAATTCACCCCTCCACTTT | CASSLPGQPNSPLHF | TRBD1 | TRBJ1-6 | TRBV28 | .
TGTGCCAGCAGGGGTACAGGGGGCGAAAAACTGTTTTTT | CASRGTGGEKLFF | TRBD1 | TRBJ1-4 | TRBV2 | .
TGTGCCAGCAGCAAAGATTTGACTAGCCATTCAGCCAAAAACATTCAGTACTTC | CASSKDLTSHSAKNIQYF | . | TRBJ2-4 | TRBV21-1 | .
TGTGCCAGCAGCCAAGAAGGGGAAACACCCCTCCACTTT | CASSQEGETPLHF | . | TRBJ1-6 | TRBV4-2 | .
TGTGCCAGCAGTGAGCGAACGCGGGGGGGCTTGGAGACCCAGTACTTC | CASSERTRGGLETQYF | TRBD2 | TRBJ2-5 | TRBV2 | .
TGTGCCAGCAGCTTGCGCGCAGGGTTCAATTCACCCCTCCACTTT | CASSLRAGFNSPLHF | . | TRBJ1-6 | TRBV5-6 | once
TGTGCCAGCAGTTTGAAAGAGGGCACTGAAGCTTTCTTT | CASSLKEGTEAFF | . | TRBJ1-1 | TRBV12-3/TRBV12-4 | .
TGTGCCAGCAGCCCGTCCCTCGGGACAGCTTCTGGAAACACCATATATTTT | CASSPSLGTASGNTIYF | TRBD1 | TRBJ1-3 | TRBV5-6 | once
TGCGCCAGCAGCCCTGGGACAGGGGGTTTGGCTGAAGCTTTCTTT | CASSPGTGGLAEAFF | TRBD1 | TRBJ1-1 | TRBV5-1 | once
TGTGCCACCAGCAGACTGACGGGACAGGATTATGGCTACACCTTC | CATSRLTGQDYGYTF | TRBD1 | TRBJ1-2 | TRBV15 | few
TGTGCCAGCAGCCTCGACACTTATGGCTACACCTTC | CASSLDTYGYTF | . | TRBJ1-2 | TRBV6-6 | .
TGTGCCAGCAGTTACCCGGCAGGAAACTATGGCTACACCTTC | CASSYPAGNYGYTF | . | TRBJ1-2 | TRBV6-2/TRBV6-3 | .
TGTGCCAGCAGCTTGACCGGGGGGGCCCTAGCCAAAAACATTCAGTACTTC | CASSLTGGALAKNIQYF | TRBD2 | TRBJ2-4 | TRBV5-6 | once
TGTGCCAGTAGTACCTCGTGGGGGGGCGGCGGAACCGGGGAGCTGTTTTTT | CASSTSWGGGGTGELFF | . | TRBJ2-2 | TRBV19 | .
TGCAGCGCGCGGGACACCACTAACTATGGCTACACCTTC | CSARDTTNYGYTF | . | TRBJ1-2 | TRBV29-1 | .